A selection of T cell receptor beta chains follows, all from one sample in a study of T cell repertoires in ileal Crohn's disease. Profiled with immunoSEQ multiplex PCR; TCRdb holds only in-frame clones, not every one. The sample holds about 15,000 clones, over 45% seen once. Sequencing used ileal tissue. These receptor sequences come from an adult with Crohn's disease. The CDR3 runs from the conserved cysteine through the conserved F or W. The order of the fields is J gene, V gene, D gene, clone size, CDR3 DNA, CDR3 protein. D genes are given only for firm matches. Part of the rows lack a size; the others show once, few, many or a class for expanded clones.

TRBJ1-1 TRBV19 NA NA TGTGCCAGTAGTAGTACTAGGAACACTGAAGCTTTCTTT CASSSTRNTEAFF
TRBJ1-1 TRBV2 TRBD1 NA TGTGCCAGCACCGCCGGGACAGGGGTTGGAACTGAAGCTTTCTTT CASTAGTGVGTEAFF
TRBJ1-1 TRBV28 NA NA TGTGCCAGCAGAACCACAGGGTTTTCGGCTTTCTTT CASRTTGFSAFF
TRBJ2-1 TRBV6-5 NA NA TGTGCCAGCAGTGTCACTATGTCCCAAAGTAAAGAGCAGTTCTTC CASSVTMSQSKEQFF
TRBJ1-1 TRBV19 NA NA TGTGCCAGTAGTGTCTGGGGGGGCGAGGAAGCTTTCTTT CASSVWGGEEAFF
TRBJ2-5 TRBV28 NA NA TGTGCCAGCAGAAGGGGGGGAGGAGAGACCCAGTACTTC CASRRGGGETQYF
TRBJ2-5 TRBV11-2 TRBD2 few TGTGCCAGCAGCTTAGTAAGGCTAGCGGGAGGGCTAGGAGAGACCCAGTACTTC CASSLVRLAGGLGETQYF
TRBJ1-3 TRBV7-8 TRBD1 NA TGTGCCAGCAGCACCGGACAGGGAGGGGGTTCTGGAAACACCATATATTTT CASSTGQGGGSGNTIYF
TRBJ1-2 TRBV28 TRBD1 NA TGTGCCAGCAGTATCAACAGGGGCTATGGCTACACCTTC CASSINRGYGYTF
TRBJ1-3 TRBV7-8 TRBD1 NA TGTGCCAGCAGCCCATCACAGGGGGCTGGTGGAAACACCATATATTTT CASSPSQGAGGNTIYF
TRBJ1-3 TRBV5-1 NA NA TGCGCCAGCAGCTCGAGGGCTGGAAACACCATATATTTT CASSSRAGNTIYF
TRBJ1-4 TRBV2 NA NA TGTGCCAGCAGTGGGGGGGGTACTAATGAAAAACTGTTTTTT CASSGGGTNEKLFF
TRBJ2-2 TRBV7-9 TRBD2 NA TGTGCCAGCAGCTCCTCGTTCGGGAGGGGGAACACCGGGGAGCTGTTTTTT CASSSSFGRGNTGELFF
TRBJ1-2 TRBV27 NA NA TGTGCCAGCGTAGGAAATGCTAGAGGGACTGACTACACCTTC CASVGNARGTDYTF
TRBJ2-4 TRBV28 NA medium-sized TGTGCCAGCAGTCGCACGCGGGTTGCGATAGGATACATTCAGTACTTC CASSRTRVAIGYIQYF
TRBJ2-7 TRBV6-4 NA NA TGTGCCAGCAGTGATCGGTACTTC CASSDRYF
TRBJ2-3 TRBV2 TRBD2 NA TGTGCCAGCAGAAAGACTAGCGGGAGTCGAACAGATACGCAGTATTTT CASRKTSGSRTDTQYF
TRBJ2-2 TRBV30 TRBD2 once TGTGCCTGGACTAGCGGGACGAACACCGGGGAGCTGTTTTTT CAWTSGTNTGELFF
TRBJ1-1 TRBV19 NA few TGTGCCAGTGGCCCACTAGGGGCTTTCTTT CASGPLGAFF
TRBJ1-1 TRBV29-1 NA NA TGCAGCGTTGAAAAAAGGATGCGGGAAGCTTTCTTT CSVEKRMREAFF
TRBJ2-7 TRBV7-9 TRBD2 few TGTGCCAGCAACCGAGCGGGAGATCGATACGAGCAGTACTTC CASNRAGDRYEQYF
TRBJ2-1 TRBV9 NA NA TGTGCCAGCGCCACCTCTATCTACAATGAGCAGTTCTTC CASATSIYNEQFF
TRBJ2-7 TRBV10-3 TRBD2 few TGTGCCATCAGTGGAGGGGACTACCGGACCAGCGTGGGAGACGAGCAGTACTTC CAISGGDYRTSVGDEQYF
TRBJ2-7 TRBV6-1 NA NA TGTGCCAGCAGGTCCGGCAGGGCAGTAGAGCAGTACTTC CASRSGRAVEQYF
TRBJ2-2 TRBV5-1 NA once TGCGCCAGCAGCGTTCCCCTAGGTGCCGGGGAGCTGTTTTTT CASSVPLGAGELFF
TRBJ2-5 TRBV19 TRBD1 NA TGTGCCAGTAGTATCCGGACAGGGACGGCGGAGACCCAGTACTTC CASSIRTGTAETQYF